The 30 T cell receptor beta chains below all came from one sample that was sequenced in a study of cytomegalovirus exposure and HLA in healthy donors. The PCR ran on 60 Vbeta and 13 Jbeta primers. Produced via immunoSEQ multiplex PCR; TCRdb's table is partial and in-frame only. The profile shows around 150,000 clones, around four fifths of them singletons. Sequenced input: PBMCs. The origin of the receptors is a man in his fifties or sixties in good health and CMV-seropositive.

The rearrangement joins TRBV10-3 to TRBJ2-2, with TRBD1 matching 7 bases. The CDR3 has 15 amino acids. Germline values: CDR1 ENHRY, CDR2 SYGVKD. J was trimmed by 4 bases and V by 5 bases; bases with no gene match: 7. The CDR3 here is CAISTTGTATGELFF. The CDR3, as DNA: TGTGCCATCAGTACGACCGGGACAGCCACCGGGGAGCTGTTTTTT.

The chain couples TRBV7-2 to TRBJ2-5, with 7 bases matching TRBD2. V was pared by 7 bases and J by 5 bases, with 4 bases of the junction left unmatched. Germline loops: CDR1 SGHTA, CDR2 FQGNSA. The CDR3 is made up of 12 amino acids. Written as DNA, the CDR3 is TGTGCCAGCACGGGGGGAGGCGAGACCCAGTACTTC. Translation: CASTGGGETQYF.

About this clone: A read error may account for a junction end that differs from germline. The CDR3 is CASSPGLVITDTQYF. The CDR3 coding sequence is TGTGCTAGCAGCCCAGGACTAGTTATTACAGATACGCAGTATTTT. The gene calls are TRBV7-7 and TRBJ2-3; 7 bases line up with TRBD2. This CDR3 contains 15 residues. The germline V gene has CDR1 SSHAT and CDR2 FNYEAQ (reference sequence).

This sequence joins TRBV5-1 and TRBJ2-5, with a weak D call TRBD2 (6 bases). The CDR3 has 15 amino acids. V dropped 0 bases and J dropped 2 bases, with 11 bases sitting between them. Germline V gene data show CDR1 as SGHRS and CDR2 as YFSETQ. CDR3 nucleotide sequence: TGCGCCAGCAGCTTGGGGGGGGTAACTCAAGAGACCCAGTACTTC. This codes for CASSLGGVTQETQYF. Filled out from reference TRBV5-1 and TRBJ2-5, the complete variable domain reads KAGVTQTPRYLIKTRGQQVTLSCSPISGHRSVSWYQQTPGQGLQFLFEYFSETQRNKGNFPGRFSGRQFSNSRSEMNVSTLELGDSALYLCASSLGGVTQETQYFGPGTRLLVL.

This clone was found a few times. The chain combines TRBV6-5 with TRBJ2-5; no clear D gene. Germline CDR1 is MNHEY and CDR2 is SVGAGI. The V and J ends lost 6 bases and 2 bases respectively, with 13 bases between them. This CDR3 has 14 amino acids. CDR3 sequence (DNA): TGTGCCAGCAGCCCCTCGTTGTCGCAAGAGACCCAGTACTTC. This sequence encodes CASSPSLSQETQYF.

The V and J genes are TRBV10-3 and TRBJ2-2; possible D gene TRBD2, 6 bases. The V gene's germline CDR1 is ENHRY and CDR2 SYGVKD. Trimming shortened V by 6 bases and J by 6 bases, and 17 bases separated the two germline ends. This CDR3 region has 15 residues. The CDR3 sequence is CAIRPVAGRAGELFF. The CDR3 DNA follows: TGTGCCATCAGGCCTGTTGCGGGACGGGCCGGGGAGCTGTTTTTT.

This chain joins TRBV5-1 and TRBJ1-1; 10 bases fit TRBD1. From germline, CDR1 is SGHRS and CDR2 YFSETQ. The V and J ends lost 4 bases and 7 bases, in that order; junction bases with no gene match: 7. This CDR3 contains 14 residues. CDR3 region: CASSTGQGSGEAFF. The CDR3 DNA reads TGCGCCAGCAGCACGGGACAGGGGAGTGGTGAAGCTTTCTTT.

The chain carries TRBV28 and TRBJ2-3, with 8 bases identical to TRBD2. The trim removed 8 bases at V and 0 bases at J, leaving 4 bases unmatched. CDR3 length equals 14 residues. The germline gives CDR1 MDHEN, CDR2 SYDVKM. CDR3 bases: TGTGCCAGCGGTGAGCGGGGGAGCACAGATACGCAGTATTTT. Translation: CASGERGSTDTQYF.

This rearrangement joins TRBV5-8 to TRBJ2-2; 7 bases agree with TRBD1. From germline, CDR1 is SGHTS and CDR2 YDEGEE. The CDR3 sequence is 15 residues long. With 4 bases clipped from V and 4 bases from J, the junction kept 7 bases outside the gene matches. CDR3 sequence: CASSGEGALTGELFF. The DNA of the CDR3 is TGTGCCAGCAGCGGTGAGGGGGCGCTCACCGGGGAGCTGTTTTTT.

The V and J genes are TRBV28 and TRBJ2-4, with D perhaps matching TRBD2 (5 bases). V was cut by 4 bases and J by 2 bases, with 15 bases left in between. The CDR3 loop spans 16 amino acids. The germline V gene has CDR1 MDHEN and CDR2 SYDVKM. The CDR3, as DNA: TGTGCCAGCAGTTCACCAGGACTTCCCTCCAAAAACATTCAGTACTTC. Its translation: CASSSPGLPSKNIQYF. The variable domain in full, with the rest retrieved from reference TRBV28 and TRBJ2-4, is DVKVTQSSRYLVKRTGEKVFLECVQDMDHENMFWYRQDPGLGLRLIYFSYDVKMKEKGDIPEGYSVSREKKERFSLILESASTNQTSMYLCASSSPGLPSKNIQYFGAGTRLSVL.

The chain is built from TRBV4-2 and TRBJ2-4; 12 bases are a match to TRBD2. This CDR3 is built from 15 residues. Germline loops: CDR1 LGHNA, CDR2 YNFKEQ. J was trimmed by 6 bases and V by 4 bases; bases with no gene match: 4. DNA of the CDR3: TGTGCCAGCAGCCCCCTAGCGGGAGGGCCAAACATTCAGTACTTC. It specifies CASSPLAGGPNIQYF.

The V and J genes are TRBV21-1 and TRBJ1-5; the D call TRBD1 from the table was never checked on the DNA. TRBV21-1 is noted as a pseudogene. The CDR3 is made up of 19 amino acids. CDR3 bases: TGTGCCAGCAGCAAAGGTTTAATTACAGGGCCCAAAAGCAATCAGCCCCAGCATTTT. Translation: CASSKGLITGPKSNQPQHF.

In the case of this clone: A junction end diverges from the germline sequence, so it may reflect a read error. The chain joins TRBV2 to TRBJ2-7; 9 bases agree with TRBD1. The CDR3 is 12 amino acids. The germline gives CDR1 SNHLY, CDR2 FYNNEI. The CDR3, as DNA: TGTGCCAGCAGTTGGGGAGGGGACAGGGAGGGCTTC. Protein: CASSWGGDREGF.

V usage is TRBV28 and J usage is TRBJ1-2, with TRBD1 matching 10 bases. Trimming at V came to 7 bases and at J to 4 bases, leaving 6 bases not matched to a gene. The CDR3 has 14 residues. The germline CDR1 and CDR2 sequences are MDHEN and SYDVKM. The chain's CDR3 is CASNPTGGIYGYTF. As DNA, the CDR3 is TGTGCCAGCAACCCGACAGGGGGCATCTATGGCTACACCTTC.

The chain recombines TRBV7-6 with TRBJ2-1, with a possible D match to TRBD2 (7 bases). Between the trimmed V and J ends, which lost 0 bases and 8 bases, there was a span of 14 bases. The CDR3 is 15 residues long. CDR1 and CDR2 (germline): SGHVS, FNYEAQ. The DNA of the CDR3 is TGTGCCAGCAGCTTAGCGAGCGGAGGGGGGGATGAGCAGTTCTTC. Protein product: CASSLASGGGDEQFF. The full variable domain, its missing parts supplied by reference TRBV7-6 and TRBJ2-1, is GAGVSQSPRYKVTKRGQDVALRCDPISGHVSLYWYRQALGQGPEFLTYFNYEAQQDKSGLPNDRFSAERPEGSISTLTIQRTEQRDSAMYRCASSLASGGGDEQFFGPGTRLTVL.

This clone was detected a few times. The CDR3 nucleotides read TGTGCCAGCAGCTTAGGTGGACAGGGGTTAGGGCAGTTCTTC. This translates into CASSLGGQGLGQFF. V usage is TRBV7-2 and J usage is TRBJ2-1, with 9 bases aligning to TRBD1. Germline assignment: CDR1 SGHTA and CDR2 FQGNSA. The ends lost 1 base at V and 12 bases at J; junction bases unmatched: 7. The CDR3 contains 14 residues.

The V and J genes are TRBV28 and TRBJ1-6, with 8 bases that match TRBD1. In germline, CDR1 is MDHEN, CDR2 SYDVKM. Germline trimming cut 10 bases from V and 7 bases from J; bases unmatched to any gene: 9. This CDR3 is 14 amino acids long. CDR3 protein: CATFWTGKNSPLHF. The DNA of the CDR3 is TGTGCCACCTTCTGGACAGGGAAGAATTCACCCCTCCACTTT.

The chain carries TRBV5-1 and TRBJ2-3; 10 positions match TRBD2. V lost 0 bases, J lost 9 bases, and 7 bases stayed unmatched. The CDR3 has 15 amino acids. Germline CDR1 and CDR2: SGHRS and YFSETQ. The CDR3 region has the DNA TGCGCCAGCAGCTTGGATGCGGCTAGCGGGAGAACGCAGTATTTT. The encoded protein is CASSLDAASGRTQYF.

For the CDR3, the DNA is TGTGCCTGGAGTGCGGGGACTGGAAACACCATATATTTT. Its translation: CAWSAGTGNTIYF. The chain couples TRBV30 to TRBJ1-3, with D hard to call. V lost 1 base and J lost 2, with 6 bases in between. The length of the CDR3 is 13 residues. Germline V gene data show CDR1 as GTSNPN and CDR2 as SVGIG (reference sequence).

The rearrangement links TRBV7-3 to TRBJ2-1, with 9 bases aligning to TRBD1. The CDR3 is 15 residues long. Germline CDR1 SGHTA, CDR2 FQGTGA. V lost 5 bases and J lost 6; bases outside the gene matches: 8. The CDR3 DNA sequence: TGTGCCAGCAGCCCAGGGACAGGGTGGGCCAATGAGCAGTTCTTC. Translation gives CASSPGTGWANEQFF.

The V gene is TRBV6-1, the J gene TRBJ1-2, with a tentative D call TRBD1 (5 bases). Deletions cut 3 bases from V and 6 bases from J, with 11 bases between. The germline V gene has CDR1 MNHNS and CDR2 SASEGT. This CDR3 region has 13 residues. CDR3: CASSEWGANGYTF. The CDR3 DNA sequence: TGTGCCAGCAGTGAGTGGGGCGCGAATGGCTACACCTTC.

The chain couples TRBV4-3 to TRBJ1-2; no definite D call. V gave up 0 bases and J gave up 2 bases, with 7 bases separating them. The CDR3 is 14 residues long. Germline loops: CDR1 LGHNA, CDR2 YSLEER. CDR3 sequence: CASSQEARNYGYTF. As DNA, the CDR3 is TGCGCCAGCAGCCAAGAGGCCAGAAACTATGGCTACACCTTC.

The chain carries TRBV4-3 and TRBJ2-7, with 10 bases lining up with TRBD2. The CDR3 sequence is 16 residues long. V was clipped by 0 bases and J by 2 bases; unmatched bases: 4. Germline V gene data show CDR1 as LGHNA and CDR2 as YSLEER. CDR3 bases: TGCGCCAGCAGCCAAGAAGGTAGCGGGGGGACCTACGAGCAGTACTTC. Translation: CASSQEGSGGTYEQYF.

The sample holds a few counts of this clone. The chain links TRBV28 to TRBJ2-7, with 9 bases aligning to TRBD2. Trimming cost V 8 bases and J 3 bases; bases outside gene matches: 17. CDR3 length equals 17 residues. The germline V gene has CDR1 MDHEN and CDR2 SYDVKM. CDR3 DNA: TGTGCCAGCCTGGGGACAACCTATAGCGGGAGCCTCTACGAGCAGTACTTC. Its protein product is CASLGTTYSGSLYEQYF.

The rearrangement uses TRBV4-2 and TRBJ1-1; 7 nucleotides align to TRBD1. Germline V gene data show CDR1 as LGHNA and CDR2 as YNFKEQ. The CDR3 has 14 residues. The J segment lost 10 bases and the V segment lost 0 bases, leaving 8 bases of the junction unmatched. Written as DNA, the CDR3 is TGTGCCAGCAGCCAAGATAAGACAGGGCTAGGAGCTTTCTTT. This translates into CASSQDKTGLGAFF.

This clone showed up just once. V and J are TRBV7-9 and TRBJ1-4, with a possible D match to TRBD1 (6 bases). This CDR3 is 14 amino acids long. CDR1 is SEHNR, CDR2 FQNEAQ, per germline (reference sequence). The V end was cut by 5 bases, the J end by 5 bases, with 12 bases between. The CDR3 sequence is CASSHRDTNEKLFF. DNA of the CDR3: TGTGCCAGCAGCCACCGGGACACCAATGAAAAACTGTTTTTT.

This chain uses TRBV11-1 with TRBJ1-4; D remains unclear. Germline loops: CDR1 SGHAT, CDR2 FQDESV (reference sequence). The CDR3 extends over 14 amino acids. V lost 3 bases to trimming and J lost 8 bases, with 13 bases between them. The CDR3 spells CASSFGELEEKLFF. CDR3 coding DNA: TGTGCCAGCAGCTTCGGAGAATTGGAAGAAAAACTGTTTTTT.

The chain joins TRBV6-6 to TRBJ2-1; 8 nucleotides agree with TRBD2. This CDR3 comprises 14 residues. Germline CDR1 is MNHNY and CDR2 is SVGAGI (reference sequence). V trimming: 5 bases; J trimming: 5 bases; junction bases outside the gene matches: 5. CDR3 sequence reads: CASSVPGGDNEQFF. Written as DNA, the CDR3 is TGTGCCAGCAGTGTGCCCGGGGGGGACAATGAGCAGTTCTTC.

The chain combines TRBV7-2 with TRBJ2-3; 7 bases match TRBD2. The CDR3 spans 16 residues. Germline V gene sequence: CDR1 SGHTA, CDR2 FQGNSA. J lost 0 bases, V lost 6 bases, and 9 bases had no gene match. As DNA, the CDR3 is TGTGCCAGCAGAAGAGGACTAGACCCTAGCACAGATACGCAGTATTTT. As protein: CASRRGLDPSTDTQYF.

The J gene is TRBJ1-2, the V gene TRBV5-1, with D tentatively TRBD1 (5 bases). V lost 9 bases and J 8 bases, leaving 14 bases between the germline ends. The V gene's germline CDR1 is SGHRS and CDR2 YFSETQ. This CDR3 comprises 11 residues. CDR3 sequence reads: CAILTGVGYTF. DNA for the CDR3: TGCGCCATCCTCACGGGGGTCGGCTACACCTTC.